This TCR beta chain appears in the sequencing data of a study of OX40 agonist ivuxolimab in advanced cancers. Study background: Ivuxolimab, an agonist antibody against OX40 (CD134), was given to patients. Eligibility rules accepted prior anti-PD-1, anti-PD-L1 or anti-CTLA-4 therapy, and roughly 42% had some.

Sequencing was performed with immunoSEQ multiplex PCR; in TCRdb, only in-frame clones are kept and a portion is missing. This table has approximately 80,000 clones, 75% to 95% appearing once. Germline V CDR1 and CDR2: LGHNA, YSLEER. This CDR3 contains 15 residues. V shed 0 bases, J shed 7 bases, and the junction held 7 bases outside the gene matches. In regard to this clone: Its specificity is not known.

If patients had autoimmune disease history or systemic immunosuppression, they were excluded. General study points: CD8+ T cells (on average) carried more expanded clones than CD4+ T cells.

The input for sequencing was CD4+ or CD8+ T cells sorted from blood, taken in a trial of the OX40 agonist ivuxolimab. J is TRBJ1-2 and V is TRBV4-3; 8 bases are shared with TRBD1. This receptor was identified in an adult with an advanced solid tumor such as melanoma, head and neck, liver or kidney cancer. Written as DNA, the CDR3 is TGCGCCAGCAGCCAAGAATGGCAGGGGGCCGGTGGCTACACCTTC. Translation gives CASSQEWQGAGGYTF.